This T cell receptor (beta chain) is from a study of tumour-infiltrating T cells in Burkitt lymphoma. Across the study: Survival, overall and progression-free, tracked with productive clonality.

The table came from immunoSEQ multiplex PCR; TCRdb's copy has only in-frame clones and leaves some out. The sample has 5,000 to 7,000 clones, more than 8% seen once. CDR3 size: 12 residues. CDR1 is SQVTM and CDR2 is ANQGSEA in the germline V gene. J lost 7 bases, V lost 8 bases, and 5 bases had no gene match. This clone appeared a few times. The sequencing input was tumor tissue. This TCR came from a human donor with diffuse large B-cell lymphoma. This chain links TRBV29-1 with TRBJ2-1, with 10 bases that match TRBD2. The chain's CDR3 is CSMGLAMNEQFF. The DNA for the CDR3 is TGCAGCATGGGACTAGCGATGAATGAGCAGTTCTTC.